Below are 28 T cell receptor beta chains sequenced from a single sample in a study of blood T cell repertoires in COVID-19 (dated by TCRdb to 2018 to 2021). Libraries came from the immunoSEQ multiplex PCR assay. TCRdb took over this immuneACCESS table, retaining in-frame rearrangements with V and J assigned. Such tables are incomplete; in checked studies, under half of the missing clones stem from an unresolved V gene, and the remainder is unexplained. The table for this sample lists 200,000 to 250,000 clones; over 70% of them were counted only once. The top ten hold 4.5% to 7% of the sample. Material for sequencing was peripheral blood. These receptors were obtained from a woman aged 70 to 79 with acute or convalescent COVID-19.

About this clone itself: Within the sample, other DNA sequences also encode this same CDR3. The chain has TRBV2 and TRBJ2-7, with D possibly matching TRBD1 (5 bases). This CDR3 contains 11 residues. CDR1 and CDR2 from the germline V gene are SNHLY and FYNNEI. V lost 8 bases and J lost 3, with 8 bases in between. The CDR3 region has the DNA TGTGCCAGCGGAACAGGCTACGAGCAGTACTTC. Protein sequence: CASGTGYEQYF.

The chain is built from TRBV2 and TRBJ1-5; D is unresolved. The germline V gene encodes CDR1 SNHLY and CDR2 FYNNEI. The CDR3 sequence is 14 residues long. The V gene lost 3 bases and the J gene lost 3 bases, with 9 bases spanning the gap. The CDR3 region has the DNA TGTGCCAGCAGTGATGGCCAGTACAATCAGCCCCAGCATTTT. This encodes CASSDGQYNQPQHF.

The chain joins TRBV27 to TRBJ1-5, with D perhaps TRBD1 (6 bases). This CDR3 is built from 14 residues. CDR1 is MNHEY, CDR2 SMNVEV, per germline (reference sequence). V gave up 6 bases and J gave up 2 bases, with 11 bases separating them. The CDR3 reads CASRRDNGNQPQHF. CDR3 bases: TGTGCCAGCAGGAGGGACAATGGCAATCAGCCCCAGCATTTT.

V and J are TRBV2 and TRBJ1-5, with a tentative D call TRBD1 (5 bases). The ends were cut back, 4 bases at V and 7 bases at J, with 11 bases in the middle. The CDR3 sequence is 13 residues long. Germline lookup yields CDR1 SNHLY and CDR2 FYNNEI. The CDR3 DNA reads TGTGCCAGCAGTGCAGGGATAGGGCAGCCCCAGCATTTT. This codes for CASSAGIGQPQHF.

V usage is TRBV6-1 and J usage is TRBJ2-7; 10 positions agree with TRBD1. The trim removed 2 bases at V and 3 bases at J, leaving 16 bases unmatched. CDR1 MNHNS and CDR2 SASEGT come from the germline V gene. This CDR3 contains 19 residues. The CDR3 DNA reads as TGTGCCAGCAGTGAATTGGGACAGGGGTTCACTAGCGACTTCTACGAGCAGTACTTC. Residues: CASSELGQGFTSDFYEQYF.

V and J are TRBV3-1 (or the pseudogene TRBV3-2) and TRBJ2-1, with no clear D. Trimming stripped 3 bases from V and 6 bases from J, with 21 bases between. The CDR3 consists of 17 residues. Germline-derived CDR1 and CDR2 are LGHDT and YNNKEL (reference sequence). CDR3 sequence reads: CASSQAMSPTPGNEQFF. CDR3 bases: TGTGCCAGCAGCCAGGCTATGTCCCCCACGCCGGGCAATGAGCAGTTCTTC.

This clone was detected once. Other DNA sequences in this specimen translate into the identical CDR3. V is TRBV5-1 and J is TRBJ2-2, with D perhaps matching TRBD1 (6 bases). V gave up 2 bases and J gave up 2 bases, with 7 bases separating them. CDR3 size: 14 residues. From germline, CDR1 is SGHRS and CDR2 YFSETQ. The CDR3 DNA sequence: TGCGCCAGCAGCTTACAGGGTAACACCGGGGAGCTGTTTTTT. Protein: CASSLQGNTGELFF.

The chain recombines TRBV7-6 with TRBJ1-2; 7 bases are a match to TRBD1. Unmatched junction bases numbered 11, after V lost 0 bases and J lost 4 bases. The CDR3 length is 17 residues. Per germline, CDR1 SGHVS and CDR2 FNYEAQ. Written as DNA, the CDR3 is TGTGCCAGCAGCTTAGCGGCCGGGACAGTACCTCTCTATGGCTACACCTTC. Its protein is CASSLAAGTVPLYGYTF.

Here the CDR3 DNA reads TGCAGCGTTAGACAGGGGGGGTACACTGAAGCTTTCTTT. It yields the protein CSVRQGGYTEAFF. V and J are TRBV29-1 and TRBJ1-1; 9 bases are a match to TRBD1. This CDR3 is 13 amino acids long. Unmatched junction bases numbered 4, after V lost 5 bases and J lost 3 bases. Germline V gene lookup returns CDR1 SQVTM and CDR2 ANQGSEA.

The chain combines TRBV27 with TRBJ2-7, with 10 bases aligning to TRBD1. This CDR3 has 15 residues. V shed 10 bases, J shed 5 bases, and the junction held 14 bases outside the gene matches. The germline gives CDR1 MNHEY, CDR2 SMNVEV (reference sequence). DNA of the CDR3: TGTGCCACCAAAACCTCCGGGACAGGGGACCACGAGCAGTACTTC. Encoded protein: CATKTSGTGDHEQYF.

V gene TRBV11-3 combines with J gene TRBJ2-5; 14 bases map to TRBD2. CDR1 SGHNT and CDR2 YENEEA come from the germline V gene. The CDR3 totals 15 residues. V dropped 5 bases and J dropped 4; count of bases not matched to a gene: 3. CDR3 bases: TGTGCCAGCAGCCCAGGGACTAGCGGGAGAGAGACCCAGTACTTC. The encoded protein is CASSPGTSGRETQYF.

The genes are TRBV25-1 and TRBJ1-1, with D tentatively TRBD1 (5 bases). This CDR3 spans 14 amino acids. V was pared by 5 bases and J by 4 bases, with 14 bases between. Germline V gene data show CDR1 as MGHDK and CDR2 as SYGVNS. The CDR3 DNA is TGTGCCAGCAGTCAGCCAGGGTTAGGCACTGAAGCTTTCTTT. This encodes CASSQPGLGTEAFF.

The V gene is TRBV5-1, the J gene TRBJ1-1, with a tentative D call TRBD1 (6 bases). The CDR3 has 15 residues. The V gene's germline CDR1 is SGHRS and CDR2 YFSETQ. The V and J ends lost 0 bases and 2 bases respectively, with 11 bases between them. The CDR3 spells CASSLDRDLNTEAFF. The CDR3, as DNA: TGCGCCAGCAGCTTGGACAGGGATCTTAACACTGAAGCTTTCTTT.

This chain links TRBV5-4 with TRBJ1-4, with D perhaps TRBD1 (5 bases). Trimming cost V 4 bases and J 5 bases, with 15 bases left between them. Looked up from germline, CDR1 is SGHNT and CDR2 is YYREEE (reference sequence). This CDR3 is 15 amino acids long. The CDR3 reads CASSLGGTENEKLFF. The DNA for the CDR3 is TGTGCCAGCAGCCTTGGCGGGACGGAGAATGAAAAACTGTTTTTT.

This sequence joins TRBV10-2 and TRBJ2-5; D uncertain. Between the trimmed V and J ends, which lost 4 bases and 1 base, there was a span of 10 bases. CDR3 length: 14 residues. The germline V gene encodes CDR1 WSHSY and CDR2 SAAADI. CDR3: CASSGSASQETQYF. The CDR3 nucleotides read TGCGCCAGCAGTGGGTCGGCCTCCCAAGAGACCCAGTACTTC.

CDR3 sequence: CASSLQPPGAEGPSTDTQYF. The CDR3 nucleotides read TGTGCCAGCAGCCTCCAACCCCCAGGTGCGGAGGGCCCTAGCACAGATACGCAGTATTTT. The chain couples TRBV11-3 to TRBJ2-3, with TRBD2 as a possible D gene (6 bases). This CDR3 region has 20 residues. The germline V and J ends were trimmed by 5 bases and 0 bases, with 27 bases remaining between them. The V gene's germline CDR1 is SGHNT and CDR2 YENEEA. The variable domain in full, completed from reference TRBV11-3 and TRBJ2-3, reads EAGVVQSPRYKIIEKKQPVAFWCNPISGHNTLYWYLQNLGQGPELLIRYENEEAVDDSQLPKDRFSAERLKGVDSTLKIQPAELGDSAVYLCASSLQPPGAEGPSTDTQYFGPGTRLTVL.

This rearrangement joins TRBV9 to TRBJ2-3; 10 positions match TRBD1. Per the germline V gene, CDR1 is SGDLS and CDR2 is YYNGEE. CDR3 size: 17 residues. V dropped 4 bases and J dropped 2; count of bases not matched to a gene: 10. CDR3 bases: TGTGCCAGCAGCTCCCGACGGACAGGGGGTTTCACAGATACGCAGTATTTT. It codes for CASSSRRTGGFTDTQYF.

This clone showed up just a few times. J is TRBJ2-7 and V is TRBV19; D may be TRBD2 (6 bases). The ends were cut back, 3 bases at V and 4 bases at J, with 13 bases in the middle. This CDR3 region has 14 residues. Germline loops: CDR1 LNHDA, CDR2 SQIVND (reference sequence). CDR3 sequence (DNA): TGTGCCAGTAGTATTCGCGCGGGATGGTACGAGCAGTACTTC. Translating gives CASSIRAGWYEQYF. Full variable domain (rest looked up from reference TRBV19 and TRBJ2-7): DGGITQSPKYLFRKEGQNVTLSCEQNLNHDAMYWYRQDPGQGLRLIYYSQIVNDFQKGDIAEGYSVSREKKESFPLTVTSAQKNPTAFYLCASSIRAGWYEQYFGPGTRLTVT.

CDR3 nucleotide sequence: TGTGCCACCAGGGCTTCTGGGGCCAACGTCCTGACTTTC. Translated, it gives CATRASGANVLTF. The chain joins TRBV6-5 to TRBJ2-6, with D possibly TRBD1 on 5 matching bases. The CDR3 runs to 13 residues. The V gene lost 10 bases and the J gene lost 1 base, with 8 bases spanning the gap. The germline CDR1 and CDR2 sequences are MNHEY and SVGAGI.

The chain recombines TRBV5-1 with TRBJ2-3, with 9 nucleotides matching TRBD2. CDR1 SGHRS and CDR2 YFSETQ come from the germline V gene. The junction had 4 bases not matched to a gene; V was cut back by 0 bases and J by 8 bases. This CDR3 has 14 residues. CDR3 residues: CASSLVAGEGTQYF. In nucleotides, the CDR3 is TGCGCCAGCAGCTTGGTAGCGGGAGAGGGTACGCAGTATTTT.

The chain carries TRBV19 and TRBJ2-2; 10 nucleotides line up with TRBD1. V lost 5 bases, J lost 3 bases, and 18 bases stayed unmatched. Germline CDR1 LNHDA, CDR2 SQIVND (reference sequence). The CDR3 runs to 20 residues. CDR3 loop: CASSVAPGSQTGGYTGELFF. The CDR3 DNA sequence: TGTGCCAGTAGTGTCGCCCCAGGGTCTCAGACAGGGGGCTACACCGGGGAGCTGTTTTTT. The full variable domain, its missing parts supplied by reference TRBV19 and TRBJ2-2, is DGGITQSPKYLFRKEGQNVTLSCEQNLNHDAMYWYRQDPGQGLRLIYYSQIVNDFQKGDIAEGYSVSREKKESFPLTVTSAQKNPTAFYLCASSVAPGSQTGGYTGELFFGEGSRLTVL.

The chain links TRBV6-4 to TRBJ2-1; 9 bases are shared with TRBD2. The CDR3 covers 15 residues. V dropped 3 bases and J dropped 6; count of bases not matched to a gene: 6. Looked up from germline, CDR1 is MRHNA and CDR2 is SNTAGT. This CDR3 reads CASSEELSGSNEQFF. In nucleotides, the CDR3 is TGTGCCAGCAGTGAAGAGCTTAGCGGGAGCAATGAGCAGTTCTTC.

V gene TRBV29-1 combines with J gene TRBJ1-1, with TRBD1 identical over 11 bases. Germline V gives CDR1 SQVTM, CDR2 ANQGSEA. Trimming at V came to 6 bases and at J to 5 bases, leaving 8 bases not matched to a gene. This CDR3 contains 14 residues. In nucleotides, the CDR3 is TGCAGCGTGGTTGGGACAGGGGGACCGACTGAAGCTTTCTTT. Protein product: CSVVGTGGPTEAFF.

The V call is TRBV5-1, the J call TRBJ2-5, with a possible D match to TRBD2 (5 bases). Trimming pared 2 bases from V and 2 bases from J, leaving 7 bases between. Germline CDR1 SGHRS, CDR2 YFSETQ. This CDR3 has 13 amino acids. CDR3 nucleotides: TGCGCCAGCAGCTTCGGGATTCAAGAGACCCAGTACTTC. Its translation: CASSFGIQETQYF.

Turning to this clone: A junction boundary mismatches the germline segment, possibly from a read error. The CDR3: CASSPLADQETQYF. CDR3 nucleotide sequence: TGTGCCAGCTCCCCACTAGCGGATCAAGAGACCCAGTACTTC. This chain joins TRBV18 and TRBJ2-5, with 8 bases aligning to TRBD2. Looked up from germline, CDR1 is KGHSH and CDR2 is LQKENI. The CDR3 spans 14 residues.

CDR3 residues: CASSWPYEQYF. The CDR3 coding sequence is TGTGCCAGCAGTTGGCCCTACGAGCAGTACTTC. The rearrangement uses TRBV6-5 and TRBJ2-7; D not resolved. This CDR3 is built from 11 residues. V shed 4 bases and J shed 2 bases, with 3 bases lying between them. Germline CDR1 is MNHEY and CDR2 is SVGAGI.

V usage is TRBV28 and J usage is TRBJ2-1; 8 nucleotides line up with TRBD2. The CDR3 loop spans 16 amino acids. Germline V gene lookup returns CDR1 MDHEN and CDR2 SYDVKM. J was trimmed by 3 bases and V by 5 bases; bases with no gene match: 9. CDR3 amino acids: CASSRRAGVLYNEQFF. CDR3 DNA: TGTGCCAGCAGTCGACGAGCGGGAGTACTCTACAATGAGCAGTTCTTC.

J is TRBJ2-6 and V is TRBV7-6, with TRBD1 as a possible D gene (6 bases). V was pared by 5 bases and J by 0 bases, with 11 bases between. Germline V CDR1 and CDR2: SGHVS, FNYEAQ. The CDR3 runs to 16 residues. CDR3 amino acids: CASSPLGGSGANVLTF. The CDR3 DNA follows: TGTGCCAGCAGCCCTCTAGGGGGCTCTGGGGCCAACGTCCTGACTTTC.